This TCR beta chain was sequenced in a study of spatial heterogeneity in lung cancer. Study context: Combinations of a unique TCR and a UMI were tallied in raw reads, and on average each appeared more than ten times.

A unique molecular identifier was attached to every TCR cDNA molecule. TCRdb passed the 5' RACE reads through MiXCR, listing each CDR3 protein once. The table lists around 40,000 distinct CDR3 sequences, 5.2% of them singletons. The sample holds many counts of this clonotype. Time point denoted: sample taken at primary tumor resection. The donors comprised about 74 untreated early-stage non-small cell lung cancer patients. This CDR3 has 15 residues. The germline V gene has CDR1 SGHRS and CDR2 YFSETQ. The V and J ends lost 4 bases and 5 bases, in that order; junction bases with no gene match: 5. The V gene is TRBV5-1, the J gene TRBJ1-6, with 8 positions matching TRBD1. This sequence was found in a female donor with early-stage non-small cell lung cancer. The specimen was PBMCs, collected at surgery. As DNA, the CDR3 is TGCGCCAGCAGCCGAACGGGACAGGATAATTCACCCCTCCACTTT. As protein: CASSRTGQDNSPLHF.